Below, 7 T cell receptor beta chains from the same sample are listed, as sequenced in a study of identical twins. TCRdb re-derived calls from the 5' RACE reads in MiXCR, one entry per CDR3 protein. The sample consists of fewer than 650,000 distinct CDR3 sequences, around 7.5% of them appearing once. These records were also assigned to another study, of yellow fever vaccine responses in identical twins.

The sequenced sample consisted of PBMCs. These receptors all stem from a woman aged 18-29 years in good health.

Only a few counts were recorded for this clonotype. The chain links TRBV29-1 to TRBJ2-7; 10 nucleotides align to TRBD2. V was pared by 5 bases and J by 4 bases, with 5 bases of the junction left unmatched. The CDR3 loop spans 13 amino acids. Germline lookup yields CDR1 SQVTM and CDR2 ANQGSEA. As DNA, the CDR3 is TGCAGCGTTATAGCGGGAGGTCCTTACGAGCAGTACTTC. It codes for CSVIAGGPYEQYF.

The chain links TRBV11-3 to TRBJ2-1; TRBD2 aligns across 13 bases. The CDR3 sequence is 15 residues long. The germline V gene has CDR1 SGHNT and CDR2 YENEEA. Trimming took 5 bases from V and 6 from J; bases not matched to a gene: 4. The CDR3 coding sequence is TGTGCCAGCAGCGAGGGACTAGCGGGATCCAATGAGCAGTTCTTC. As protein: CASSEGLAGSNEQFF.

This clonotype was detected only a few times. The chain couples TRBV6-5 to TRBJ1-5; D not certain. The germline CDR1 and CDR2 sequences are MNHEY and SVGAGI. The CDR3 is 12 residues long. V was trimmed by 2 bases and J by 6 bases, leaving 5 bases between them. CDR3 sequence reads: CASSYIGQPQHF. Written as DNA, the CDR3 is TGTGCCAGCAGTTACATTGGTCAGCCCCAGCATTTT.

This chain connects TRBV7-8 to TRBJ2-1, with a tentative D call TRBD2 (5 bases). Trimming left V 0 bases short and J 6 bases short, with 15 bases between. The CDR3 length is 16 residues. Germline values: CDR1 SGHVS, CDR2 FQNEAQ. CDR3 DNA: TGTGCCAGCAGCTTAGCGAGCCTAGCAGACGTCAATGAGCAGTTCTTC. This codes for CASSLASLADVNEQFF.

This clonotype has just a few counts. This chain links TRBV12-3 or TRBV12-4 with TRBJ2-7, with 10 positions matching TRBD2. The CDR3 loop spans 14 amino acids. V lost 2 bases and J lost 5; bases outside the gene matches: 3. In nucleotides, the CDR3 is TGTGCCAGCAGTTTACTAGCGGGAGTGCACGAGCAGTACTTC. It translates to CASSLLAGVHEQYF.

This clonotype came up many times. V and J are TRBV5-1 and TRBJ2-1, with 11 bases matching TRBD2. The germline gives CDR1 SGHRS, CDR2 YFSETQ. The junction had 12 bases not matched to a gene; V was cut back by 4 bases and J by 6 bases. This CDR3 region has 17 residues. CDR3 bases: TGCGCCAGCAGCCCGACGTACACTAGCGGGAGTCCCAATGAGCAGTTCTTC. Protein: CASSPTYTSGSPNEQFF.

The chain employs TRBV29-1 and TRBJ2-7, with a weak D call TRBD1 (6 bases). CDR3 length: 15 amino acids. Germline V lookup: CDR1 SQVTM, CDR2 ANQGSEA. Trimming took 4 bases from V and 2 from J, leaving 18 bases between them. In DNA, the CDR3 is TGCAGCGTTGCACAGGGCCCCCACCCCACCTACGAGCAGTACTTC. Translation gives CSVAQGPHPTYEQYF.